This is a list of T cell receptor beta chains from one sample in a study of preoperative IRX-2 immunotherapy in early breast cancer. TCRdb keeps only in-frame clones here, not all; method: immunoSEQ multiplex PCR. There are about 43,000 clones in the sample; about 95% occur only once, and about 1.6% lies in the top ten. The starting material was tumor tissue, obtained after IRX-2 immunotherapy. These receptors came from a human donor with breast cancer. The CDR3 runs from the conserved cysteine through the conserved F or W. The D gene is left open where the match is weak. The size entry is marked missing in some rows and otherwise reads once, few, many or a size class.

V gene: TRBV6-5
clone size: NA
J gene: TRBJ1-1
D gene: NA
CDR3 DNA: TGTGCCAGCAGTTATCTCGGCAACTACATGAACACTGAAGCTTTCTTT
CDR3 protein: CASSYLGNYMNTEAFF

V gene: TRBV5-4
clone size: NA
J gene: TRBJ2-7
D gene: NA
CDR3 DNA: TGTGCCAGCAGCTTGTACAGCACCTACGAGCAGTACTTC
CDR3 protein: CASSLYSTYEQYF

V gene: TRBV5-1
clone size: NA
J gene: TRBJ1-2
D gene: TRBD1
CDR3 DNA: TGCGCCAGCAGGTTTGGACAGGGCTATGGCTACACCTTC
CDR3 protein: CASRFGQGYGYTF

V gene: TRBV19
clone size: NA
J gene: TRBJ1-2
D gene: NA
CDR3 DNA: TGTGCCAGTATCGGGGGCCATGGCTACACCTTC
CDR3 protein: CASIGGHGYTF

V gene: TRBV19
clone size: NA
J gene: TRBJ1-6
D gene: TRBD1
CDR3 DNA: TGTGCCAGTAGTGGTAGGGGACAGCCCAATTCACCCCTCCACTTT
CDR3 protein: CASSGRGQPNSPLHF

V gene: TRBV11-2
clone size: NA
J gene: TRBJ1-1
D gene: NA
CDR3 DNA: TGTGCCAGCAGCCCACAACCCCTCTACGGGAACACTGAAGCTTTCTTT
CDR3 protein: CASSPQPLYGNTEAFF

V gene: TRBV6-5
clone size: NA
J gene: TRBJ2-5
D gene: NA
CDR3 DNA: TGTGCCAGCAGTTACGATTGGACAGAAAAAGAGACCCAGTACTTC
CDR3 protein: CASSYDWTEKETQYF

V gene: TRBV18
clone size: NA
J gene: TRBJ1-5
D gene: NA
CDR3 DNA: TGTGCCAGCTCACCTGGTTACAGAATCAATCAGCCCCAGCATTTT
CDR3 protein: CASSPGYRINQPQHF

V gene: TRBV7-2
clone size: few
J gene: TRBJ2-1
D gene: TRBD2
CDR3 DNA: TGTGCCAGCAGCTTACTAGCGGGGAGGGCCCCCGAGGGTGAGCAGTTCTTC
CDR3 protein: CASSLLAGRAPEGEQFF

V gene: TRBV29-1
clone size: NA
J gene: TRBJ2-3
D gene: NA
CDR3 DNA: TGCAGCGCGAGAAGGACAGATACGCAGTATTTT
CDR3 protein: CSARRTDTQYF

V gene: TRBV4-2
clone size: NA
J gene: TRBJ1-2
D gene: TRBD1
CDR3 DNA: TGTGCCAGCAGGAAGACAGGGGAGGACTATGGCTACACCTTC
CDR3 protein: CASRKTGEDYGYTF

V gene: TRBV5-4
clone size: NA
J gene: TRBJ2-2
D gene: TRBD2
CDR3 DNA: TGTGCCAGCAGCTTCGGACTAGCGGAAAACACCGGGGAGCTGTTTTTT
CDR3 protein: CASSFGLAENTGELFF

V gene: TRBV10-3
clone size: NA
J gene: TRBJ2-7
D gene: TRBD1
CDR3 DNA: TGTGCCATCAGGCCCCGGGACAGGGGCGATGAGCAGTACTTC
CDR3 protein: CAIRPRDRGDEQYF

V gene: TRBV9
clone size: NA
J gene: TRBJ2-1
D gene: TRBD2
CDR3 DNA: TGTGCCAGCAGCTCAAGACTAGCGTCCTACAATGAGCAGTTCTTC
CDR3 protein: CASSSRLASYNEQFF

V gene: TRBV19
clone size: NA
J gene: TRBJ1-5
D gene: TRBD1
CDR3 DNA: TGTGCCAGTAGTACCCGGGACAGTCTTGGTCAGCCCCAGCATTTT
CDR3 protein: CASSTRDSLGQPQHF

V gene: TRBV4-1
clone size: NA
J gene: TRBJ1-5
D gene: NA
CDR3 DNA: TGCGCCAGCAGCCGGGCGGTCGATCAGCCCCAGCATTTT
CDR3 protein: CASSRAVDQPQHF

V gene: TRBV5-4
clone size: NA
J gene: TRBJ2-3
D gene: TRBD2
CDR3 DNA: TGTGCCAGCAGAGCGGGGGGCACAGATACGCAGTATTTT
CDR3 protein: CASRAGGTDTQYF

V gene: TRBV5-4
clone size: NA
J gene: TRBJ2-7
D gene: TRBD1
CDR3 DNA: TGTGCCAGCAGCGCTATAGGGGGCTACGACGAGCAGTACTTC
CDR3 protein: CASSAIGGYDEQYF

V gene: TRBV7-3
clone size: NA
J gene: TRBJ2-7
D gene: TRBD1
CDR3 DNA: TGTGCCAGCAGCCTAGGACAGGGGATGGCCTACGAGCAGTACTTC
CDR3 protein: CASSLGQGMAYEQYF

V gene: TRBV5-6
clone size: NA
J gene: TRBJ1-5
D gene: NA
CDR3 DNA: TGTGCCAGCAGCCCCCAGGGGCACAATCAGCCCCAGCATTTT
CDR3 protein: CASSPQGHNQPQHF

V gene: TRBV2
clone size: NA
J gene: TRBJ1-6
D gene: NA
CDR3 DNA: TGTGCCAGCAGAGACACAGGGAAGAATTCACCCCTCCACTTT
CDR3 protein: CASRDTGKNSPLHF

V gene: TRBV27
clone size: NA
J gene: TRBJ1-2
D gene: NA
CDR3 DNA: TGTGCCAGCACCTCTCAGGCAGCAGCTAACTATGGCTACACCTTC
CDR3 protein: CASTSQAAANYGYTF

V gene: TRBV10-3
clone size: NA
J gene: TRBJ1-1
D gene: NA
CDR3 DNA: TGTGCCATCAGTGAGACGGTCCTAATGAACACTGAAGCTTTCTTT
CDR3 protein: CAISETVLMNTEAFF

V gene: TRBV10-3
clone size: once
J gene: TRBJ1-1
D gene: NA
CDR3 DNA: TGTGCCATCAGTATAGAGACGGACGGTGAAGCTTTCTTT
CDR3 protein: CAISIETDGEAFF

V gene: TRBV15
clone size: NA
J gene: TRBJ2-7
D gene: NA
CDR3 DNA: TGTGCCACCAGCAGAGGTGAACAGCCCTACGAGCAGTACTTC
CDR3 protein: CATSRGEQPYEQYF

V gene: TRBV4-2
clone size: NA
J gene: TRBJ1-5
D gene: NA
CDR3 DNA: TGTGCCAGCAGCCAGGGAACGGGATTGGCAAGAAATCAGCCCCAGCATTTT
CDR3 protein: CASSQGTGLARNQPQHF

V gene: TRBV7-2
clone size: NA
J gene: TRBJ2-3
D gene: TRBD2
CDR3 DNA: TGTGCCAGCAGCTGGGGACTAGCGGGAGGTGATACGCAGTATTTT
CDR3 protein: CASSWGLAGGDTQYF

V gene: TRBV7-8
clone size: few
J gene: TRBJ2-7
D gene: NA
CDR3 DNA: TGTGCCAGCAGCTTAGTCCTGGGTAACGAGCAGTACTTC
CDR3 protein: CASSLVLGNEQYF

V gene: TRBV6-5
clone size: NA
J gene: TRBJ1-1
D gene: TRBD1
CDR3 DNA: TGTGCCAGCAGCCGGGGGACAGACCCGAACACTGAAGCTTTCTTT
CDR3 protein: CASSRGTDPNTEAFF

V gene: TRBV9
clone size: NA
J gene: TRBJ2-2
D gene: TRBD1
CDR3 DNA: TGTGCCAGCAGCTCGACTGTCGGGACAGGGCCCACCGGGGAGCTGTTTTTT
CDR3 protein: CASSSTVGTGPTGELFF

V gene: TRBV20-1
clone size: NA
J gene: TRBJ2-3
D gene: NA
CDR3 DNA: TGCAGCCTTTTCCCCACAGATACGCAGTATTTT
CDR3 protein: CSLFPTDTQYF

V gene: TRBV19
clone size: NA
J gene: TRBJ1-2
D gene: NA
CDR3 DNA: TGTGCCAGTAGTATGGGAGGGGGGGGAACCCGCAGCTACACCTTC
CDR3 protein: CASSMGGGGTRSYTF